The present TCR beta chain was sequenced within a study of blood T cell repertoires in COVID-19. Sequencing was performed with immunoSEQ multiplex PCR; in TCRdb, only in-frame clones are kept and a portion is missing. The sample has around 330,000 clones; about nine tenths are singletons. Participants were aged about 18 to 95 years, lived in 20 to 30 US areas, and enrolled virtually. Clinical histories supplied by participants themselves formed the basis of cohort assignment. The sequenced material came from PBMCs or T cells enriched from blood (not recorded which). This TCR was sampled from a man aged 55 to 69 who had recovered from COVID-19.

DNA of the CDR3: TGCGCCAGCAGAAACCGGGACTACGGCCCTACTGACGAGCAGTACTTC. It codes for CASRNRDYGPTDEQYF. The rearrangement joins TRBV5-1 to TRBJ2-7; 7 bases are shared with TRBD2. CDR1 is SGHRS, CDR2 YFSETQ, per germline. This CDR3 comprises 16 residues. Trimming took 5 bases from V and 5 from J; bases not matched to a gene: 16.